What follows are 32 T cell receptor beta chains derived from one specimen sequenced in a study of STAT5B mutations in CD4+ large granular lymphocyte leukemia. Here immunoSEQ multiplex PCR was the method, and the copy in TCRdb shows in-frame clones only, minus some. The table shows 30,000 to 35,000 clones, with roughly three quarters occurring only once. The sample consisted of CD4+ T cells from blood buffy coats. These receptors originate from a human donor in good health.

The genes are TRBV7-2 and TRBJ1-4; tentative D call: TRBD1 (5 bases). The CDR3 covers 13 residues. V shed 6 bases and J shed 8 bases, with 13 bases lying between them. The germline V gene encodes CDR1 SGHTA and CDR2 FQGNSA. CDR3 nucleotide sequence: TGTGCCAGCAGAAGGGGAGGTGCGGAAAAACTGTTTTTT. Protein sequence: CASRRGGAEKLFF.

The gene calls are TRBV9 and TRBJ2-3; tentatively, D is TRBD2 (5 bases). The CDR3 covers 13 residues. Trimming took off 5 bases at V and 2 bases at J, with 9 bases between the two ends. Germline lookup yields CDR1 SGDLS and CDR2 YYNGEE. CDR3 DNA: TGTGCCAGCAGTGGACTCACCACAGATACGCAGTATTTT. As protein: CASSGLTTDTQYF.

DNA of the CDR3: TGCGCCAGCAGCTTGGGGCAGGGACATGGCTACACCTTC. It translates to CASSLGQGHGYTF. V is TRBV5-1 and J is TRBJ1-2; D is perhaps TRBD1 (5 bases). The CDR3 sequence is 13 residues long. Germline lookup yields CDR1 SGHRS and CDR2 YFSETQ. The V end lost 0 bases, the J end lost 6 bases, and 9 bases lay between the germline ends. Using reference TRBV5-1 and TRBJ1-2 for the parts outside the CDR3, the full variable domain is KAGVTQTPRYLIKTRGQQVTLSCSPISGHRSVSWYQQTPGQGLQFLFEYFSETQRNKGNFPGRFSGRQFSNSRSEMNVSTLELGDSALYLCASSLGQGHGYTFGSGTRLTVV.

The J gene is TRBJ1-4, the V gene TRBV7-2, with D maybe TRBD1 (6 bases). The CDR3 length is 17 residues. V gave up 0 bases and J gave up 5 bases, with 16 bases separating them. Germline V gene lookup returns CDR1 SGHTA and CDR2 FQGNSA. CDR3 sequence: CASSLAGAGLRNEKLFF. The CDR3 DNA reads as TGTGCCAGCAGCTTAGCGGGGGCGGGATTGAGGAATGAAAAACTGTTTTTT.

The chain joins TRBV11-2 to TRBJ2-7; D is tentatively TRBD1 or TRBD2 (5 bases each). The length of the CDR3 is 14 residues. Germline V lookup: CDR1 SGHAT, CDR2 FQNNGV. Trimming took 2 bases from V and 4 from J, leaving 12 bases between them. CDR3: CASSLSRGSYEQYF. As DNA, the CDR3 is TGTGCCAGCAGCTTATCGAGGGGAAGTTACGAGCAGTACTTC.

In its sample, this clone was seen once. The chain links TRBV5-1 to TRBJ2-3; the D gene is possibly TRBD2 (5 bases). Trimming pared 2 bases from V and 0 bases from J, leaving 7 bases between. Germline V gene sequence: CDR1 SGHRS, CDR2 YFSETQ. The CDR3 totals 14 residues. In DNA, the CDR3 is TGCGCCAGCAGCTTTAGCGAGAGCACAGATACGCAGTATTTT. Translation gives CASSFSESTDTQYF.

The chain joins TRBV27 to TRBJ2-7; D perhaps matches TRBD2 (6 bases). Germline values: CDR1 MNHEY, CDR2 SMNVEV (reference sequence). CDR3 size: 15 residues. V lost 4 bases to trimming and J lost 3 bases, with 16 bases between them. The CDR3 is CASSSWGVVDYEQYF. The CDR3 coding sequence is TGTGCCAGCAGTTCGTGGGGGGTGGTGGACTACGAGCAGTACTTC.

The J gene is TRBJ2-3, the V gene TRBV5-1, with D possibly called TRBD1 or TRBD2 (5 bases each). V lost 4 bases and J 1 base, leaving 16 bases between the germline ends. CDR3 length: 16 amino acids. Germline loops: CDR1 SGHRS, CDR2 YFSETQ. The CDR3 bases are TGCGCCAGCAGCCCCTGGGACGGCGGTGGCACAGATACGCAGTATTTT. It codes for CASSPWDGGGTDTQYF.

Only a few counts were recorded for this clone. The V call is TRBV5-1, the J call TRBJ1-5; D is unclear. From germline, CDR1 is SGHRS and CDR2 YFSETQ. V was shortened by 0 bases and J by 7 bases, with 17 bases between the two germline ends. This CDR3 region has 16 residues. Here the CDR3 reads CASSLAPAGGSQPQHF. The CDR3 DNA reads as TGCGCCAGCAGCTTGGCCCCGGCCGGCGGGAGCCAGCCCCAGCATTTT.

This clone was observed a handful of times. The chain carries TRBV18 and TRBJ2-2, with TRBD1 matching 7 bases. CDR1 is KGHSH and CDR2 is LQKENI in the germline V gene. The CDR3 extends over 16 amino acids. V shed 2 bases, J shed 4 bases, and the junction held 7 bases outside the gene matches. Written as DNA, the CDR3 is TGTGCCAGCTCACCATTCGTGACAGGGAGCACCGGGGAGCTGTTTTTT. Residues: CASSPFVTGSTGELFF.

The rearrangement uses TRBV7-2 and TRBJ1-3; D not certain. This CDR3 is built from 17 residues. Between the trimmed V and J ends, which lost 5 bases and 0 bases, there was a span of 17 bases. Germline lookup yields CDR1 SGHTA and CDR2 FQGNSA. The CDR3 DNA sequence: TGTGCCAGCAGCCCCACTTGGGCCAGCGACTCTGGAAACACCATATATTTT. Encoded protein: CASSPTWASDSGNTIYF.

The V gene is TRBV10-3, the J gene TRBJ2-7; D remains ambiguous. V was pared by 9 bases and J by 3 bases, with 12 bases between. The germline V gene encodes CDR1 ENHRY and CDR2 SYGVKD. This CDR3 contains 12 residues. This chain's CDR3 is CAIHDPGYEQYF. The CDR3 DNA reads as TGTGCCATACACGACCCCGGCTACGAGCAGTACTTC.

The CDR3 sequence: CASSAGQGDGYTF. CDR3 nucleotide sequence: TGTGCCAGTAGTGCGGGACAGGGGGACGGCTACACCTTC. The genes are TRBV19 and TRBJ1-2; 11 nucleotides align to TRBD1. CDR1 LNHDA and CDR2 SQIVND come from the germline V gene (reference sequence). The CDR3 is 13 amino acids. V lost 5 bases and J lost 8; bases outside the gene matches: 4.

A single count supports this clone. The DNA of the CDR3 is TGCGCCAGCAGCCTCTACACAAACACCGGGGAGCTGTTTTTT. Amino acid sequence: CASSLYTNTGELFF. The chain combines TRBV5-1 with TRBJ2-2; the D is unclear. CDR3 size: 14 residues. Germline values: CDR1 SGHRS, CDR2 YFSETQ. Trimming removed 4 bases at V and 2 bases at J, with 9 bases between.

The chain has TRBV7-2 and TRBJ1-5, with D tentatively TRBD1 (6 bases). The germline CDR1 and CDR2 sequences are SGHTA and FQGNSA. This CDR3 spans 15 amino acids. Trimming pared 2 bases from V and 6 bases from J, leaving 14 bases between. CDR3 sequence reads: CASSLNRQVGQPQHF. The CDR3 DNA reads as TGTGCCAGCAGCTTAAATCGACAGGTGGGTCAGCCCCAGCATTTT.

The V and J genes are TRBV6-1 and TRBJ1-2; 12 bases match TRBD1. Per the germline V gene, CDR1 is MNHNS and CDR2 is SASEGT. The V gene end was trimmed by 7 bases and the J gene end by 8 bases; junction bases not matched to a gene: 11. The CDR3 consists of 15 residues. The CDR3: CASTTGTGGAEGYTF. CDR3 DNA: TGTGCCAGCACCACCGGGACAGGGGGCGCGGAAGGCTACACCTTC.

The CDR3 DNA is TGTGCCAGCAGGACCCAGGGGGCGAGCACCGGGGAGCTGTTTTTT. It encodes CASRTQGASTGELFF. This sequence joins TRBV2 and TRBJ2-2; 8 nucleotides agree with TRBD1. With V trimmed by 6 bases and J by 4 bases, 7 bases remained unmatched. The CDR3 runs 15 residues. Per germline, CDR1 SNHLY and CDR2 FYNNEI.

V and J are TRBV5-1 and TRBJ1-4; TRBD1 agrees at 7 bases. The CDR3 length is 14 residues. V shed 4 bases, J shed 7 bases, and the junction held 7 bases outside the gene matches. From germline, CDR1 is SGHRS and CDR2 YFSETQ. DNA for the CDR3: TGCGCCAGCAGCGATGACAGGGATAGTGAAAAACTGTTTTTT. Translated: CASSDDRDSEKLFF. Full variable domain (remainder filled in from reference TRBV5-1 and TRBJ1-4): KAGVTQTPRYLIKTRGQQVTLSCSPISGHRSVSWYQQTPGQGLQFLFEYFSETQRNKGNFPGRFSGRQFSNSRSEMNVSTLELGDSALYLCASSDDRDSEKLFFGSGTQLSVL.

This clone was seen only a few times. This chain joins TRBV6-5 and TRBJ1-2; TRBD1 is a possible D gene (5 bases). Trimming took off 5 bases at V and 4 bases at J, with 14 bases between the two ends. Germline V gene lookup returns CDR1 MNHEY and CDR2 SVGAGI. The CDR3 has 14 amino acids. The CDR3 DNA reads TGTGCCAGCAGTCCGACAGCCCGTGGCTATGGCTACACCTTC. Encoded protein: CASSPTARGYGYTF.

About this clone: At the DNA level, this CDR3 is encoded by other sequences in the same sample as well. The chain is built from TRBV7-2 and TRBJ2-6; no firm D call. Trimming took off 6 bases at V and 3 bases at J, with 6 bases between the two ends. Per germline, CDR1 SGHTA and CDR2 FQGNSA. This CDR3 spans 13 amino acids. This chain's CDR3 is CASRDSGANVLTF. DNA of the CDR3: TGTGCCAGCAGAGATAGTGGGGCCAACGTCCTGACTTTC.

This chain links TRBV4-2 with TRBJ1-2, with no clear D. The germline CDR1 and CDR2 sequences are LGHNA and YNFKEQ. Deletions cut 0 bases from V and 2 bases from J, with 7 bases between. This CDR3 is 14 amino acids long. CDR3 sequence: CASSQDPDNYGYTF. The CDR3 DNA reads TGTGCCAGCAGCCAAGATCCCGACAACTATGGCTACACCTTC.

The chain carries TRBV5-5 and TRBJ2-3; TRBD2 matches at 13 bases. Germline CDR1 reads SGHKS; CDR2 reads YYEKEE (reference sequence). There are 16 residues in the CDR3. V shed 1 base, J shed 3 bases, and the junction held 2 bases outside the gene matches. CDR3 DNA sequence: TGTGCCAGCAGCTTGACTAGCGGGGGGGTGACAGATACGCAGTATTTT. It is translated as CASSLTSGGVTDTQYF.

The genes are TRBV10-3 and TRBJ2-3; the D is unclear. This CDR3 has 13 residues. V was cut by 0 bases and J by 5 bases, with 6 bases left in between. Germline V gene lookup returns CDR1 ENHRY and CDR2 SYGVKD. CDR3 sequence: CAISESILDTQYF. The CDR3 nucleotides read TGTGCCATCAGTGAGTCGATTCTAGATACGCAGTATTTT.

J is TRBJ1-4 and V is TRBV7-2, with TRBD1 identical over 8 bases. CDR3 size: 16 residues. With 2 bases clipped from V and 5 bases from J, the junction kept 7 bases outside the gene matches. The V gene's germline CDR1 is SGHTA and CDR2 FQGNSA. The CDR3 spells CASSLFWDRSNEKLFF. CDR3 DNA: TGTGCCAGCAGCTTATTTTGGGACAGGTCCAATGAAAAACTGTTTTTT.

This clone appeared a few times. The CDR3 bases are TGTGCCAGCAGTCGACAGGGGGGGTTGGAAAAACTGTTTTTT. Protein: CASSRQGGLEKLFF. The V call is TRBV6-5, the J call TRBJ1-4; 9 bases are shared with TRBD1. Germline V CDR1 and CDR2: MNHEY, SVGAGI. This CDR3 spans 14 amino acids. J gave up 8 bases and V 5 bases, and 6 bases lay outside the gene matches.

The chain combines TRBV5-1 with TRBJ1-1; possible D gene TRBD1, 6 bases. Deletions cut 0 bases from V and 1 base from J, with 10 bases between. The CDR3 contains 15 residues. Per the germline V gene, CDR1 is SGHRS and CDR2 is YFSETQ. DNA for the CDR3: TGCGCCAGCAGCTTGGGGGGGGGCAGGAACACTGAAGCTTTCTTT. Protein sequence: CASSLGGGRNTEAFF. The whole variable domain, remainder taken from reference TRBV5-1 and TRBJ1-1, is KAGVTQTPRYLIKTRGQQVTLSCSPISGHRSVSWYQQTPGQGLQFLFEYFSETQRNKGNFPGRFSGRQFSNSRSEMNVSTLELGDSALYLCASSLGGGRNTEAFFGQGTRLTVV.

J is TRBJ2-5 and V is TRBV5-4; D unclear. Trimming cost V 2 bases and J 4 bases, with 3 bases left between them. Germline CDR1 SGHNT, CDR2 YYREEE (reference sequence). CDR3 length equals 11 residues. The CDR3 nucleotides read TGTGCCAGCAGCTTTGGAGAGACCCAGTACTTC. Its translation: CASSFGETQYF.

This clone appeared a single time. V usage is TRBV4-3 and J usage is TRBJ1-3; D not resolved. Germline assignment: CDR1 LGHNA and CDR2 YSLEER. The CDR3 is made up of 13 amino acids. Deletions cut 4 bases from V and 3 bases from J, with 7 bases between. CDR3 in amino acids: CASSPRNGNTIYF. CDR3 DNA: TGCGCCAGCAGCCCGAGGAATGGAAACACCATATATTTT.

The chain employs TRBV7-2 and TRBJ2-7, with 9 nucleotides matching TRBD1. CDR1 and CDR2 (germline): SGHTA, FQGNSA. V lost 4 bases and J lost 9; bases outside the gene matches: 13. CDR3 length equals 15 residues. The CDR3 nucleotides are TGTGCCAGCAGCTCCCACCTGGACAGGGGATATGGGCAGTACTTC. It translates to CASSSHLDRGYGQYF.

V gene TRBV27 combines with J gene TRBJ2-1, with 10 bases aligning to TRBD1. Germline-derived CDR1 and CDR2 are MNHEY and SMNVEV (reference sequence). CDR3 length: 18 amino acids. Trimming took 4 bases from V and 7 from J; bases not matched to a gene: 16. Here the CDR3 reads CASSSTIPRQGAGNEQFF. As DNA, the CDR3 is TGTGCCAGCAGTTCCACAATCCCCAGACAGGGGGCAGGTAATGAGCAGTTCTTC.

This clone was seen more than once but under ten times. The chain uses TRBV30 and TRBJ1-5; no definite D call. This CDR3 is 13 amino acids long. V dropped 1 base and J dropped 7 bases, with 11 bases sitting between them. Germline V gives CDR1 GTSNPN, CDR2 SVGIG (reference sequence). Here the CDR3 DNA reads TGTGCCTGGAGTGCTCAAGCCAGCCAGCCCCAGCATTTT. Amino acid sequence: CAWSAQASQPQHF.

This clone was counted a single time. This chain connects TRBV15 to TRBJ2-2; 9 bases map to TRBD2. Germline V gene lookup returns CDR1 LNHNV and CDR2 YYDKDF (reference sequence). The junction had 3 bases not matched to a gene; V was cut back by 0 bases and J by 1 base. The CDR3 is 17 amino acids. CDR3 residues: CATSRDLLAGNTGELFF. The CDR3 nucleotides read TGTGCCACCAGCAGAGATTTACTAGCGGGGAACACCGGGGAGCTGTTTTTT.